This T cell receptor beta chain is from a study of cytomegalovirus exposure and HLA in healthy donors. Study-wide background: As an earlier analysis found, 150 million to 200 million T cells yielded about 120 million unique TCR beta sequences. Points from the study as a whole: Reported performance of the classifier showed diagnosis of cytomegalovirus status with high specificity and sensitivity. Reportedly, TCR beta sequences accurately predicted HLA-A and HLA-B alleles in most subjects. A missense DCLRE1C variant was associated with V- and J-gene trimming of TCR beta chains in a later analysis, and an independent cohort replicated the association.

Comments on this clone: The antigen is not known.

Use of 60 Vbeta and 13 Jbeta primers characterized the PCR. Sequencing used immunoSEQ multiplex PCR; TCRdb keeps in-frame clones, though not all of them. Of over 100,000 clones listed, roughly 9.1% are singletons. The germline gives CDR1 LGHNA, CDR2 YSLEER. CDR3 length: 17 residues. Sequencing input: PBMCs. The rearrangement joins TRBV4-3 to TRBJ2-7, with 8 positions matching TRBD2. The J call is in doubt because the DNA end fits TRBJ2-1 better. This TCR came from a man in his forties or fifties in good health and CMV-seropositive. For the CDR3, the DNA is TGCGCCAGCAGACCCCGCTTAGGTAGCGGGAACCACAATGAGCAGTTCTTC. Translation: CASRPRLGSGNHNEQFF.